This record concerns one TCR beta chain sequence. It has no known antigen specificity. There are no base qualities to consult, and no much larger clone falls within one base. The meaning of the sample's time point label: about 28 days (+/-7) after the second vaccine dose. AZD1222 recipients whose second dose came at about 4 weeks and those whose second dose came at about 12 weeks were combined into one group, since spike-specific TCR depth and breadth did not differ between the two schedules. The vaccinee samples were drawn from two UK trials, COV001 and COV002, one of which was a single-blind randomized controlled phase 2/3 trial testing AZD1222 (ChAdOx1 nCoV-19) in healthy adults. For TCRbeta chain sequencing, PBMC samples were collected from trial participants at day 0 and at day 28 after the second dose. Germline trimming amounts to 4 bases on V and 2 bases on J, with 8 as the count of junction bases outside the gene matches. CDR1 and CDR2, per the germline V gene, are SGHDT and YYEEEE. Taken from cysteine to phenylalanine, the CDR3 has 15 residues. Only the CDR3 part of the read is kept: 45 bases, read in frame from the first base.

The CDR3 regions of human TCRbeta chains were subjected to immunosequencing. Concerning the study's data processing: Repertoire TCRs were checked for matches against a reference library of SARS-CoV-2-specific TCRs that had been generated using the MIRA antigen-specificity platform. Breadth was defined as the fraction of unique TCRs that were SARS-CoV-2-associated, and depth was defined as the fraction of total T cells that were SARS-CoV-2-associated. Using the MIRA data, every spike-specific TCR was mapped to the spike region that the TCR reacted to and assigned to either a CD4 or a CD8 class. Log10-transformed breadth and depth values were compared by one-way ANOVA with Sidak's multiple comparisons tests. Not all clones reach the TCRdb copy of this immuneACCESS table, which keeps in-frame sequences only. Checked studies attribute under half of the gap to unresolved V genes and leave the rest unexplained. V and J calls and clone size come straight from that table; D and trimming were deduced from the DNA. The sample records approximately 150,000 clones, 91% of which are singletons. The ten largest clones take up 1% to 1.5% of the sample.

The sample belongs to a study of T cell responses to AZD1222 COVID-19 vaccine (dated by TCRdb to the early 2020s). About the full investigation: A total of 233 trial participants underwent TCR sequencing, of whom around 210 had received two doses of AZD1222 and 26 had received two doses of the MenACWY control vaccine. Trial participants were enrolled by age into subgroups of 18-55, 56-69 and 70-plus years, and 148, 28 and 57 TCR-sequenced participants, respectively, were included in these subgroups.

The full study reports these points: No day 14 peak-response samples were available, so repertoires were characterized only after the peak T cell response. Most participants were white British and females outnumbered males, and the authors suggested that clonal diversity may have been underestimated. In the small 56-69-year group, the increase in depth fell short of significance, most likely because of low power. CD4 TCRs associated with the vaccine covered the entire spike protein, and the dominant responses were in regions 160-218 and 743-854. Conclusions about previously exposed vaccinees are limited, since just six AZD1222 recipients were seropositive for SARS-CoV-2 at baseline. Spike-specific TCR breadth and depth rose significantly after two AZD1222 doses compared with day 0 and with MenACWY recipients. Epitopes outside the regions mutated in the B.1.351 and B.1.1.7 variants were reportedly recognized by nearly half of the unique spike-specific TCRs.

Recombination connected TRBV5-6 to TRBJ2-5, with 7 central nucleotides matching TRBD1. The specimen was peripheral blood, collected 28 days after the second AZD1222 dose. The clonotype comes from an adult who received the AZD1222 COVID-19 vaccine. The DNA sequence reads TGTGCCAGCAGCCTGGAACCGGACAGGCAAGAGACCCAGTACTTC. Protein translation: CASSLEPDRQETQYF.